One and the same sample provided the 31 T cell receptor beta chains below, sequenced in a study of T cell responses to AZD1222 COVID-19 vaccine. The repertoire was sequenced with immunoSEQ multiplex PCR; TCRdb's copy has only in-frame clones and lacks some. The sample contains more than 150,000 clones, 90% to 95% of which appear only once. Sequencing was performed on peripheral blood, taken 28 days after the second AZD1222 dose. The receptors derive from an adult who received the AZD1222 COVID-19 vaccine.

This clone is a singleton in its sample. The chain has TRBV25-1 and TRBJ1-2; 9 bases are shared with TRBD1. After removal of 4 bases from V and 4 bases from J, the junction contained 4 bases not matched to a gene. This CDR3 is 14 amino acids long. Germline loops: CDR1 MGHDK, CDR2 SYGVNS. CDR3 protein: CASSVTGGGYGYTF. DNA of the CDR3: TGTGCCAGCAGTGTGACAGGGGGGGGCTATGGCTACACCTTC.

V and J are TRBV7-3 and TRBJ2-2; unclear D gene. V lost 2 bases to trimming and J lost 1 base, with 2 bases between them. Germline V gene data show CDR1 as SGHTA and CDR2 as FQGTGA. The CDR3 is 13 residues long. CDR3 amino acids: CASSLENTGELFF. The CDR3 DNA is TGTGCCAGCAGCTTAGAGAACACCGGGGAGCTGTTTTTT. Filled out from reference TRBV7-3 and TRBJ2-2, the complete variable domain reads GAGVSQTPSNKVTEKGKYVELRCDPISGHTALYWYRQSLGQGPEFLIYFQGTGAADDSGLPNDRFFAVRPEGSVSTLKIQRTERGDSAVYLCASSLENTGELFFGEGSRLTVL.

The gene calls are TRBV6-5 and TRBJ1-1, with TRBD1 as a possible D gene (5 bases). Germline CDR1 MNHEY, CDR2 SVGAGI. The CDR3 runs to 16 residues. Trimming shortened V by 3 bases and J by 0 bases, and 14 bases separated the two germline ends. CDR3 in DNA: TGTGCCAGCAGTTATGGGCGCGGCAGGGTGAACACTGAAGCTTTCTTT. Translation gives CASSYGRGRVNTEAFF.

The V and J genes are TRBV3-1 (or the pseudogene TRBV3-2) and TRBJ2-5; TRBD2 aligns across 13 bases. CDR1 is LGHDT, CDR2 YNNKEL, per germline (reference sequence). With V trimmed by 0 bases and J by 0 bases, 16 bases remained unmatched. This CDR3 spans 22 amino acids. The CDR3 DNA sequence: TGTGCCAGCAGCCAAGATTTTGGGAGGGGACTAGCGGGAACTCATAACCAAGAGACCCAGTACTTC. Translating gives CASSQDFGRGLAGTHNQETQYF.

The CDR3 DNA is TGTGCCAGTTCCCCTGGGACCCTCCACTTT. It is translated as CASSPGTLHF. V gene TRBV6-4 combines with J gene TRBJ1-6; no definite D call. Trimming removed 9 bases from V and 14 bases from J, with 11 bases in between. The germline gives CDR1 MRHNA, CDR2 SNTAGT. This CDR3 region has 10 residues.

This clone occurred once. For the CDR3, the DNA is TGTGCCAGCAGCGCGGACAGTACCCACGAGCAGTACTTC. Amino acid sequence: CASSADSTHEQYF. The chain joins TRBV11-2 to TRBJ2-7, with D perhaps TRBD1 (6 bases). From germline, CDR1 is SGHAT and CDR2 FQNNGV. This CDR3 region has 13 residues. V was cut by 5 bases and J by 5 bases, with 13 bases left in between. Using reference TRBV11-2 and TRBJ2-7 for the parts outside the CDR3, the full variable domain is EAGVAQSPRYKIIEKRQSVAFWCNPISGHATLYWYQQILGQGPKLLIQFQNNGVVDDSQLPKDRFSAERLKGVDSTLKIQPAKLEDSAVYLCASSADSTHEQYFGPGTRLTVT.

This clone has only a few counts. This chain uses TRBV10-1 with TRBJ2-1; no firm D call. This CDR3 has 13 residues. The germline V and J ends were trimmed by 2 bases and 2 bases, with 4 bases remaining between them. Germline assignment: CDR1 WNHNN and CDR2 SYGVQD (reference sequence). The CDR3: CASSERPYNEQFF. The CDR3 nucleotides read TGCGCCAGCAGTGAGCGTCCCTACAATGAGCAGTTCTTC.

The gene calls are TRBV28 and TRBJ2-7; D remains ambiguous. The germline CDR1 and CDR2 sequences are MDHEN and SYDVKM. Deletions cut 2 bases from V and 3 bases from J, with 14 bases between. The CDR3 length is 15 residues. The CDR3 loop is CASSLVAESFYEQYF. The CDR3 region has the DNA TGTGCCAGCAGTTTAGTCGCGGAGAGCTTCTACGAGCAGTACTTC.

This chain joins TRBV5-4 and TRBJ2-3; 7 bases fit TRBD2. The CDR3 loop spans 15 amino acids. The J segment lost 0 bases and the V segment lost 1 base, leaving 2 bases of the junction unmatched. CDR1 and CDR2 (germline): SGHNT, YYREEE (reference sequence). The CDR3 spells CASSLLAASTDTQYF. Here the CDR3 DNA reads TGTGCCAGCAGCTTGCTAGCGGCGAGCACAGATACGCAGTATTTT.

The chain links TRBV3-1 (or the pseudogene TRBV3-2) to TRBJ2-7; 8 positions agree with TRBD2. CDR1 and CDR2 from the germline V gene are LGHDT and YNNKEL (reference sequence). The CDR3 length is 17 residues. With 0 bases clipped from V and 2 bases from J, the junction kept 9 bases outside the gene matches. The CDR3 is CASSQDIGTSAAYEQYF. CDR3 DNA: TGTGCCAGCAGCCAAGATATCGGGACTAGTGCCGCCTACGAGCAGTACTTC.

CDR3 nucleotides: TGCGCCAGCAGTCAATCTGTTGGACAGGGGATCAATCAGCCCCAGCATTTT. It yields the protein CASSQSVGQGINQPQHF. The chain is built from TRBV23-1 and TRBJ1-5, with 9 bases fitting TRBD1. TRBV23-1 is labeled an ORF, and its function is uncertain. V lost 0 bases and J lost 3; bases outside the gene matches: 6. The length of the CDR3 is 17 residues.

This clone appeared once. The chain carries TRBV5-8 and TRBJ2-7; unclear D gene. The CDR3 has 14 amino acids. Germline V gene data show CDR1 as SGHTS and CDR2 as YDEGEE. V was clipped by 0 bases and J by 3 bases, with 10 bases between them. The CDR3 sequence: CASSLEAIFYEQYF. Here the CDR3 DNA reads TGTGCCAGCAGCTTGGAAGCTATCTTCTACGAGCAGTACTTC.

V and J are TRBV6-5 and TRBJ1-1, with a weak D call TRBD1 (5 bases). This CDR3 is built from 12 residues. V was pared by 5 bases and J by 9 bases, with 13 bases between. Per the germline V gene, CDR1 is MNHEY and CDR2 is SVGAGI. The CDR3 nucleotides read TGTGCCAGCAGTCCCAGGGTGTCTCAAGCTTTCTTT. This gives the protein CASSPRVSQAFF.

The V call is TRBV28, the J call TRBJ2-1, with D perhaps TRBD2 (5 bases). The CDR3 contains 16 residues. V was clipped by 4 bases and J by 7 bases, with 20 bases between them. The germline CDR1 and CDR2 sequences are MDHEN and SYDVKM. DNA for the CDR3: TGTGCCAGCAGTTCTCTCGGACTCGCCCTCGGGAATGAGCAGTTCTTC. Encoded protein: CASSSLGLALGNEQFF.

The chain has TRBV2 and TRBJ1-2; no firm D call. Per germline, CDR1 SNHLY and CDR2 FYNNEI. There are 12 residues in the CDR3. V lost 1 base to trimming and J lost 8 bases, with 8 bases between them. This CDR3 is CASSEEQSGYTF. In DNA form, the CDR3 reads TGTGCCAGCAGTGAAGAGCAGTCGGGCTACACCTTC.

The chain uses TRBV30 and TRBJ1-1; D gene unclear. Germline V gene lookup returns CDR1 GTSNPN and CDR2 SVGIG (reference sequence). The CDR3 loop spans 11 amino acids. The ends were cut back, 1 base at V and 6 bases at J, with 6 bases in the middle. CDR3 in amino acids: CAWSARAEAFF. CDR3 coding DNA: TGTGCCTGGAGTGCCCGGGCTGAAGCTTTCTTT.

The chain uses TRBV28 and TRBJ1-4, with a tentative D call TRBD1 (6 bases). The CDR3 sequence is 14 residues long. The germline V gene has CDR1 MDHEN and CDR2 SYDVKM. Trimming removed 6 bases from V and 8 bases from J, with 16 bases in between. This chain's CDR3 is CASSSGQPSEKLFF. The DNA for the CDR3 is TGTGCCAGCAGCTCCGGACAGCCGAGCGAAAAACTGTTTTTT.

The chain has TRBV12-5 and TRBJ1-2, with D possibly being TRBD1 (5 bases). Trimming pared 6 bases from V and 5 bases from J, leaving 16 bases between. Germline CDR1 reads LGHNT; CDR2 reads FRNRAP. The CDR3 spans 14 residues. The CDR3, as DNA: TGTGCTAGTGGATCCCGGTGGGGCGAATATGGCTACACCTTC. Translated: CASGSRWGEYGYTF.

The rearrangement uses TRBV18 and TRBJ2-7, with D maybe TRBD2 (5 bases). The CDR3 is made up of 15 amino acids. Germline loops: CDR1 KGHSH, CDR2 LQKENI. The V end was cut by 6 bases, the J end by 1 base, with 16 bases between. The CDR3: CASSPSLQLSYEQYF. The CDR3 nucleotides read TGTGCCAGCTCCCCTAGCTTACAACTTTCCTACGAGCAGTACTTC.

The chain employs TRBV5-1 and TRBJ2-2; the D is unclear. Germline CDR1 SGHRS, CDR2 YFSETQ. V was clipped by 2 bases and J by 6 bases, with 2 bases between them. This CDR3 is 11 amino acids long. The CDR3 nucleotides are TGCGCCAGCAGCTTTGCCGGGGAGCTGTTTTTT. Translating gives CASSFAGELFF. Together with reference TRBV5-1 and TRBJ2-2, the CDR3 gives the full variable domain: KAGVTQTPRYLIKTRGQQVTLSCSPISGHRSVSWYQQTPGQGLQFLFEYFSETQRNKGNFPGRFSGRQFSNSRSEMNVSTLELGDSALYLCASSFAGELFFGEGSRLTVL.

This clone appeared once. V usage is TRBV2 and J usage is TRBJ2-2, with TRBD2 matching 7 bases. This CDR3 is 14 amino acids long. J lost 6 bases, V lost 8 bases, and 9 bases had no gene match. Germline assignment: CDR1 SNHLY and CDR2 FYNNEI. CDR3 sequence reads: CASRSVAGSGELFF. CDR3 nucleotide sequence: TGTGCCAGCCGATCGGTAGCGGGCTCCGGGGAGCTGTTTTTT.

The genes are TRBV7-3 and TRBJ2-1; 7 positions match TRBD2. The CDR3 contains 16 residues. CDR1 SGHTA and CDR2 FQGTGA come from the germline V gene. V dropped 3 bases and J dropped 9; count of bases not matched to a gene: 14. For the CDR3, the DNA is TGTGCCAGCAGCTTCCTGCGGGGCGGGAGATCCGGTGAGCAGTTCTTC. Its protein is CASSFLRGGRSGEQFF.

This sequence joins TRBV21-1 and TRBJ2-1; the table's D call TRBD2 went unverified against the DNA. TRBV21-1 is designated a pseudogene. This CDR3 is 15 amino acids long. CDR3 sequence reads: CASSLLSGRNNEQFF. The CDR3 bases are TGTGCCAGCAGCCTCTTGAGCGGGAGAAACAATGAGCAGTTCTTC.

The chain couples TRBV3-1 (or the pseudogene TRBV3-2) to TRBJ2-7; 13 bases are a match to TRBD2. CDR3 length: 15 amino acids. Trimming at V came to 4 bases and at J to 3 bases, leaving 3 bases not matched to a gene. In germline, CDR1 is LGHDT, CDR2 YNNKEL (reference sequence). DNA for the CDR3: TGTGCCAGCAGCCTTACTAGCGGGGGGGGCTACGAGCAGTACTTC. This codes for CASSLTSGGGYEQYF.

In this sample, this clone turned up a few times. CDR3 coding DNA: TGTGCCAGCAGTTACTCGCGACAGTACAATGAGCAGTTCTTC. Encoded protein: CASSYSRQYNEQFF. V and J are TRBV6-5 and TRBJ2-1; a weak D match, TRBD1 (5 bases). Germline V CDR1 and CDR2: MNHEY, SVGAGI. V lost 0 bases to trimming and J lost 4 bases, with 7 bases between them. The CDR3 is made up of 14 amino acids.

V and J are TRBV28 and TRBJ1-1, with D perhaps TRBD1 (6 bases). The V gene lost 7 bases and the J gene lost 5 bases, with 20 bases spanning the gap. Germline V gene sequence: CDR1 MDHEN, CDR2 SYDVKM. The CDR3 extends over 15 amino acids. As DNA, the CDR3 is TGTGCCAGCATGATGGCAGGGGCGGAGAAAACTGAAGCTTTCTTT. This translates into CASMMAGAEKTEAFF.

The rearrangement joins TRBV5-1 to TRBJ2-3, with D unclear. Trimming took 4 bases from V and 4 from J, leaving 13 bases between them. The CDR3 is 14 residues long. Germline-derived CDR1 and CDR2 are SGHRS and YFSETQ. CDR3 protein: CASSPDTGSDTQYF. The CDR3 bases are TGCGCCAGCAGCCCGGATACTGGTTCAGATACGCAGTATTTT.

The V call is TRBV20-1, the J call TRBJ1-3, with D perhaps matching TRBD1 (6 bases). This CDR3 comprises 11 residues. CDR1 and CDR2 (germline): DFQATT, SNEGSKA (reference sequence). The CDR3 DNA reads TGCAGACCGAGGGGGGGAAACACCATATATTTT. Its translation: CRPRGGNTIYF.

The gene calls are TRBV7-2 and TRBJ1-2; D remains unclear. Trimming pared 1 base from V and 6 bases from J, leaving 12 bases between. Germline V gene lookup returns CDR1 SGHTA and CDR2 FQGNSA. The CDR3 is 14 amino acids. The DNA for the CDR3 is TGTGCCAGCAGCTTAGAAGCAGTTATTAATGGCTACACCTTC. Protein: CASSLEAVINGYTF.

The chain carries TRBV28 and TRBJ2-6; perhaps TRBD2 as D (6 bases). From germline, CDR1 is MDHEN and CDR2 SYDVKM. This CDR3 comprises 15 residues. V dropped 7 bases and J dropped 4 bases, with 14 bases sitting between them. The CDR3 here is CASIQGGDGANVLTF. The CDR3 bases are TGTGCCAGCATCCAAGGAGGGGACGGGGCCAACGTCCTGACTTTC.

The chain has TRBV12-2 and TRBJ2-7; TRBD2, the table's D call, was not compared with the DNA. TRBV12-2 is given as a pseudogene. The CDR3 covers 17 residues. CDR3 nucleotide sequence: TGTGCAAGTCGCTTAGCCACATCCCCTAGCGGAACGGGGGAGCAGTACTTC. Encoded protein: CASRLATSPSGTGEQYF.